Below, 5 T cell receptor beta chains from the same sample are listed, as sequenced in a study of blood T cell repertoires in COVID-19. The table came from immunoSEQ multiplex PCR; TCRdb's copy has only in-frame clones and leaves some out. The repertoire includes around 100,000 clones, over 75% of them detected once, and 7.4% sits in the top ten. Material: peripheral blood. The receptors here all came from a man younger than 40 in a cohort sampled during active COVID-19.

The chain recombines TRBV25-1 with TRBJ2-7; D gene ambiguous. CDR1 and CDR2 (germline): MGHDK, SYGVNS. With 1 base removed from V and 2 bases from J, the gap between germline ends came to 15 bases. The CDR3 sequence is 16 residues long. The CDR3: CASSEFDLFGPYEQYF. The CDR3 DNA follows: TGTGCCAGCAGTGAATTCGATCTTTTTGGGCCCTACGAGCAGTACTTC.

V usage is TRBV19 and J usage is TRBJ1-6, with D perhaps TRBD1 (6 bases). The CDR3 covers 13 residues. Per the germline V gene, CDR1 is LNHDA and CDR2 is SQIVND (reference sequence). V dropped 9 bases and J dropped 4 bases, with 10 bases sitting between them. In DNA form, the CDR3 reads TGTGCCAGCGCAGACAGGTATAATTCACCCCTCCACTTT. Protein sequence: CASADRYNSPLHF.

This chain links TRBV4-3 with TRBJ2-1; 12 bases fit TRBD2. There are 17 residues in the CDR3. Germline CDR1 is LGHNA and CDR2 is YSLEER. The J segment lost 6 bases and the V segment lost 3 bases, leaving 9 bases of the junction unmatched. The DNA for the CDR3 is TGCGCCAGCAGCCAGGTTTTTACTAGCGGGGGGATCAATGAGCAGTTCTTC. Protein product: CASSQVFTSGGINEQFF.

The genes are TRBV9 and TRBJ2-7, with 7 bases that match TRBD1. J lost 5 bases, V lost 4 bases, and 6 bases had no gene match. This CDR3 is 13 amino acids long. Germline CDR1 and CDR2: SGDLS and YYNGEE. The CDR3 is CASSPYRGDEQYF. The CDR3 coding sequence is TGTGCCAGCAGCCCATACAGGGGTGACGAGCAGTACTTC. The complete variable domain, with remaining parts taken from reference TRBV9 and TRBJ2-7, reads DSGVTQTPKHLITATGQRVTLRCSPRSGDLSVYWYQQSLDQGLQFLIQYYNGEERAKGNILERFSAQQFPDLHSELNLSSLELGDSALYFCASSPYRGDEQYFGPGTRLTVT.

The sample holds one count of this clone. The CDR3: CASSQDRIVTSGGYQETQYF. Here the CDR3 DNA reads TGTGCCAGCAGCCAAGATCGAATCGTCACCAGCGGGGGTTACCAAGAGACCCAGTACTTC. This sequence joins TRBV4-2 and TRBJ2-5; 8 nucleotides match TRBD2. The V and J ends lost 0 bases and 0 bases, in that order; junction bases with no gene match: 15. The CDR3 length is 20 residues. CDR1 and CDR2 from the germline V gene are LGHNA and YNFKEQ.